This T cell receptor (beta chain) was identified in a study of control samples from healthy donors and cancer patients (TCRdb year 2020). The library relied on the immunoSEQ multiplex PCR assay. Entries here come from immuneACCESS through TCRdb and include only in-frame sequences with V and J called. Some clones fail to appear in such tables; in the studies checked, an unresolved V gene covers under half of the shortfall, and the cause of the remainder is unknown. The sample data list about 49,000 clones, and 70% to 90% of these were observed just once. The ten largest account for about 2.7% of the sample. A note on this clone: Its antigen is not yet known. It has no much larger one-base neighbor in the sample; base qualities were not kept.

The receptor was isolated from a woman in her forties or fifties with lung cancer. Sequences were obtained from PBMCs.

The DNA sequence is TGTGCCAGCAGTGAATCGGCAGGTGATCAGCCCCAGCATTTT. Its coded protein is CASSESAGDQPQHF. This sequence uses TRBV6-1 and TRBJ1-5, with no D gene named confidently. The CDR3 contains 14 residues, cysteine and phenylalanine counted. The sequence is cut down to CDR3 DNA, 42 bases in frame from base 1. V sheds 2 bases and J sheds 5 bases, leaving 10 bases between their ends. The germline V gene yields MNHNS for CDR1 and SASEGT for CDR2.